This entry describes one T cell receptor beta chain. It lacks a known antigen. Base-call qualities are not available, and no considerably larger clone is one nucleotide away. The CDR3 starts with the cysteine, ends with the phenylalanine, and has 13 residues. The entry retains the CDR3 DNA only, 39 bases that are in frame from base 1. The germline V gene encodes CDR1 SGHRS and CDR2 YFSETQ. The junction carries 7 bases between V and J, which are trimmed by 0 bases and 4 bases respectively. The immunoSEQ Assay, a bias-controlled multiplex PCR, was used to amplify TCRbeta CDR3 regions from genomic DNA. In the paper's pipeline: The number of nucleated cells in each sample was estimated from the amplification of reference gene primers within the assay. To quantify the absolute abundance of each unique TCRbeta CDR3 rearrangement, sequence reads were collapsed and filtered. For each sample, productive Simpson clonality was calculated as the square root of Simpson's diversity index across productive rearrangements. TCRdb stores this immuneACCESS table with in-frame sequences only. Part of the clones is absent; in the studies checked, under half of the shortfall reflects unresolved V genes, and no reason is known for the rest. Clonal size and the V and J genes are those of that table, whereas D and trimming came from the DNA. In all, the sample holds more than 65,000 clones, and 82% of those were seen once. The ten largest clonotypes hold roughly an eighth of the sample.

The collaborating institutions used their own protocols to collect whole blood in K2EDTA tubes. For TCRbeta analysis, collaborators shipped samples as frozen whole blood, isolated PBMCs, or DNA extracted from either of those sample types. The data were obtained in a study of blood T cell repertoires in COVID-19 (dated by TCRdb to about 2020). The study in broad terms: The collaborator samples originated in the United States, Italy and Spain and spanned the acute and convalescent phases of COVID-19. The prospective study material was composed of cDNA or gDNA derived from T cells, B-cell-depleted T cells, or PBMCs. Subjects who had been exposed to COVID-19, were actively infected with it, or had recovered from it provided the deeply sampled blood TCRbeta repertoires that made up the dataset. A freely available public database, intended as a resource for researchers studying the immune response to SARS-CoV-2, is where the repertoires were released. The samples were drawn from the first 160 participants of the ongoing ImmuneRACE study and from more than 1,000 subjects provided by 6 global collaborators. Sample metadata almost always included a de-identified subject ID, COVID-19 status, age in years and sex. Where HLA class I and class II types were available, the types were taken from metadata supplied by the sample provider, not from assay-based typing. The paper as a whole reports these results and caveats: How much clinical and demographic metadata was included differed by source and by participant, and the metadata was provided uncurated.

This TCR derives from a woman older than 75 with acute or convalescent COVID-19. The rearrangement combines TRBV5-1 with TRBJ1-2; tentative D gene TRBD1, with 5 bases matching. Sequencing was done on a sample of peripheral blood. Read as DNA, the sequence is TGCGCCAGCAGCTTGGACAGGTTCTATGGCTACACCTTC. This is translated as CASSLDRFYGYTF.